The clone carrying this T cell receptor (beta chain) has only one observation. Antigen unknown. This sample was taken from a study of cytomegalovirus exposure and HLA in healthy donors. Study-wide results and limits: CMV serostatus stood as the only immune exposure information on hand. Follow-up analysis later connected one missense variant in DCLRE1C with trimming of TCR beta V- and J-genes. TRBV6-2, TRBV6-3 and some other V segments were unresolvable in 87-base-pair reads.

Amplification used 60 Vbeta primers and 13 Jbeta primers. Assay used: immunoSEQ multiplex PCR; TCRdb lists only in-frame clones, some missing. The table has 160,000 or so clones, 72% seen once. V lost 3 bases and J 0 bases, leaving 9 bases between the germline ends. The CDR3 totals 14 residues. Per the germline V gene, CDR1 is SGHNT and CDR2 is YYREEE (reference sequence). The TCR was taken from a human donor in good health. V gene TRBV5-4 combines with J gene TRBJ2-5; the D is unclear. Sequencing was done on a sample of PBMCs. The DNA for the CDR3 is TGTGCCAGCAGCTCTCAGGTGTACCAAGAGACCCAGTACTTC. Translation: CASSSQVYQETQYF.